This TCR beta chain was observed in a study of shared clonotypes between healthy human individuals. V shed 0 bases, J shed 6 bases, and the junction held 3 bases outside the gene matches. CDR1 and CDR2 from the germline V gene are SGHRS and YFSETQ. The CDR3 is made up of 15 amino acids. This clone was seen once. The repertoire was sequenced with immunoSEQ multiplex PCR; TCRdb's copy has only in-frame clones and lacks some. Seen here are 2,500,000 or so clones, around nine tenths observed once, and the top ten hold over 0.12%. The chain recombines TRBV5-1 with TRBJ2-5; 12 nucleotides match TRBD1. Specimen: naive CD4+ T cells sorted from blood. Noted subset: CD45RA+ positively selected. The clonotype comes from a man younger than 35 in good health. The CDR3 DNA follows: TGCGCCAGCAGCTTGGGCGGGACAGGGGGCCAGACCCAGTACTTC. Protein sequence: CASSLGGTGGQTQYF.